The T cell receptor beta chain under discussion was sequenced for a study of T cells in Graves' hyperthyroidism and ophthalmopathy (dated 2019 in TCRdb). Background for the entire study: A discovery cohort of roughly 100 patients, fewer than 50 with Graves' ophthalmopathy and 57 with stable Graves' hyperthyroidism, was used to find distinguishing TCR V-J signatures. Prospective prediction of ophthalmopathy was tested in an independent validation cohort consisting of 18 hyperthyroidism patients and 17 patients who later progressed to ophthalmopathy. The 75 to 100 discovery patients were randomly split 7:3 into training and test sets. In addition, the study compared T-cell repertoires in thyroid tissue and in blood from several Graves' hyperthyroidism patients. After sampling, hyperthyroidism patients received methimazole starting at 30 mg daily, and ophthalmopathy patients received high-dose intravenous methylprednisolone. TCR Vbeta CDR3 sequencing of 120 to 150 peripheral blood samples (approximately 44 ophthalmopathy, roughly 72 hyperthyroidism and around 17 progressor patients) is reported in the paper. The investigation overall reported the following: A 13 V-J signature model separated ophthalmopathy from stable hyperthyroidism, with 87.88% sensitivity and around 84% specificity in cross-validation and 80%/75% in testing. Most expanded thyroid clonotypes (frequency above 0.001) were also found in blood, which suggests that blood repertoires may mirror thyroid immune responses. Sample size was not statistically predetermined, and investigators were not blinded to group allocation. In validation, the model predicted progression to ophthalmopathy a median of roughly 6.5 months before onset, with 65% to 71% sensitivity and roughly 79% specificity.

The TCR beta CDR3 regions were amplified from the RNA transcripts. For the first round of RT-PCR on the TCR CDR3, the HTBI primer set was used together with the Qiagen OneStep RT-PCR kit. Libraries were constructed in a second round of multiplex PCR, after which size selection and purification were carried out. Libraries were sequenced paired-end with 100 bp reads on an Illumina HiSeq2000. On the study's bioinformatics: SOAPnuke was used to process the raw data, removing reads that contained adapters or uncalled bases, had a mean Phred below 15, or lacked an exact match to the constant primer or identifier. COPE v1.2.5 was used to merge the high-quality paired reads, and each unique nucleotide sequence was defined as a clonotype. Clonotypes were aligned to IMGT TRBV, TRBD and TRBJ reference segments using MiTCR v1.1. Analysis was restricted to V-J combinations with a frequency above 0.0001, which covered roughly 99% of repertoires. The TCS score was defined as F50 (clonal expansion) divided by E x V (chaos), with BLOSUM62-based TCRdist calculated between CDR3 peptides within each V-J. Welch's t-statistics and random forest reduced 500 to 550 V-J features to 13, which were used in a naive Bayes classifier (R e1071). The Morisita-Horn index was used to measure how similar the thyroid and blood repertoires were. TCRdb handled the public reads itself, with Q25 trimming in fastp and clone calling in MiXCR, and kept productive beta chains. Rows are combined by CDR3 protein, so each entry shows the most common genes and DNA. These V and J calls originate from TCRdb's pipeline instead of the authors' own analysis. In this sample the table shows roughly 570,000 distinct CDR3 sequences, 40% to 55% of which occur a single time. Around a fifth of the sample is taken by the ten largest.

CDR1 and CDR2 are drawn from the germline V gene (reference sequence): SEHNR, FQNEAQ. Trimming at the junction amounts to 5 bases on V and 2 bases on J, and the germline ends lie 6 bases apart. The CDR3, cysteine through phenylalanine, is 12 amino acids long. Only the CDR3 DNA stays, 36 bases, in frame from base 1. Exclusion was applied to patients with uncontrolled infections, other autoimmune diseases, pregnancy or lactation. Diagnoses relied on clinical symptoms, serum thyroxine and TRAb, thyroid ultrasound and orbital computed tomography. Total RNA was extracted with Trizol reagent, and quality was checked on an Agilent 2100 Bioanalyzer. In this sample, this clonotype turned up many times. Which antigen it targets is not known. The input lacks base qualities; no much larger clone sits a single base away.

The receptor chain draws on TRBV7-9 and TRBJ1-2; too little of a D gene remains to name it. What was sequenced was peripheral blood or thyroid tissue (not recorded which). The origin of this receptor is an adult woman with Graves' disease, either hyperthyroidism or ophthalmopathy (not recorded which). The DNA sequence reads TGTGCCAGCAGCCGAGACAACTATGGCTACACCTTC. Translated, it gives CASSRDNYGYTF. This CDR3, with the reference TRBV7-9 and TRBJ1-2 proteins standing in past its ends, gives the full variable domain DTGVSQNPRHKITKRGQNVTFRCDPISEHNRLYWYRQTLGQGPEFLTYFQNEAQLEKSRLLSDRFSAERPKGSFSTLEIQRTEQGDSAMYLCASSRDNYGYTFGSGTRLTVV.